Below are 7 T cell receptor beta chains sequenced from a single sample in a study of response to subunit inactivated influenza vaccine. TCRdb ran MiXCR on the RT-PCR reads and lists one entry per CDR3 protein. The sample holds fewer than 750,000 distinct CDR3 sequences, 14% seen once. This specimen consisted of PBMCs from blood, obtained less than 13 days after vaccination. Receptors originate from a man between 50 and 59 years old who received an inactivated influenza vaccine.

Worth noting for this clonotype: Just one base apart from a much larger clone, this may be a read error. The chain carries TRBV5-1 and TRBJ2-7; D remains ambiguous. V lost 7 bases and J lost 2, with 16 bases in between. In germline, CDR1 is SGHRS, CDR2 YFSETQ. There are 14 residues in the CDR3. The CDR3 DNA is TGCGCCAGCTGCCCCAATGTGCCACCCTACGAGCAGTACTTC. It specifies CASCPNVPPYEQYF.

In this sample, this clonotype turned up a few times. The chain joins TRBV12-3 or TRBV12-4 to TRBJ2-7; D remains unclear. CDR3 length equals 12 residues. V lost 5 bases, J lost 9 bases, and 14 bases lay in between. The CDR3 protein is CASSMTAGGQYF. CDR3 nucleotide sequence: TGTGCCAGCAGTATGACGGCTGGTGGGCAGTACTTC.

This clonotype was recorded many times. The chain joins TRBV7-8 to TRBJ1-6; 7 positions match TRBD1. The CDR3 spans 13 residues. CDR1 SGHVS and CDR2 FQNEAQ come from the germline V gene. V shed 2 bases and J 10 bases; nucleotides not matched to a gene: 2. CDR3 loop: CASSLQGESPLHF. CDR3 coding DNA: TGTGCCAGCAGCTTACAGGGGGAATCACCCCTCCACTTT.

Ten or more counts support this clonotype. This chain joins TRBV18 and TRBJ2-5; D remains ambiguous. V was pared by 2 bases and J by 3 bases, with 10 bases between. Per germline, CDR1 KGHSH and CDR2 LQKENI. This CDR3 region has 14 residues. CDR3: CASSPGLPKETQYF. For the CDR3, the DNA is TGTGCCAGCTCACCAGGGCTTCCGAAAGAGACCCAGTACTTC.

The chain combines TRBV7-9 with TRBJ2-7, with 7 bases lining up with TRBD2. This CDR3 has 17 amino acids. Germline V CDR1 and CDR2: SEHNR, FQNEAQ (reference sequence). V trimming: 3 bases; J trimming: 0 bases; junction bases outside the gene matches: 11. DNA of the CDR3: TGTGCCAGCAGCTTGTCTATGAGTCGGGGGGTCTCCTACGAGCAGTACTTC. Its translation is CASSLSMSRGVSYEQYF.

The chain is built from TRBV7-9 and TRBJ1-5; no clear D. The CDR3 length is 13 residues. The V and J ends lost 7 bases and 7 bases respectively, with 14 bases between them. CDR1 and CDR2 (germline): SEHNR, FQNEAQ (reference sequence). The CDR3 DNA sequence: TGTGCCAGCAACGCTGAACCGGGGCAGCCCCAGCATTTT. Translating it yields CASNAEPGQPQHF.

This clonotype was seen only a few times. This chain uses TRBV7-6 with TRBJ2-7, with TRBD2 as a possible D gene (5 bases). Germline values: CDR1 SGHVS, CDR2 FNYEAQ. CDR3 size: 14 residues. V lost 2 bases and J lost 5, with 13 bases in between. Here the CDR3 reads CASSLLRVSHEQYF. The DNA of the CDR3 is TGTGCCAGCAGCTTATTGCGGGTAAGCCACGAGCAGTACTTC.